Shown below are 2 T cell receptor beta chains from a single sample sequenced in a study of T cells in tumors and immune-related adverse events (TCRdb year 2021). The library relied on the immunoSEQ multiplex PCR assay. Drawn from immuneACCESS, this table holds only the in-frame rearrangements with V and J called that TCRdb kept. Clones are partly lost; checked studies trace under half to an unresolved V gene and leave the rest unexplained. Present in this sample are fewer than 25,000 clones, 75% to 95% of which were seen just once. Over 1.3% of the sample goes to the ten largest clones. In light of the paper, this sample's treatment or condition label describes: nivolumab (PD-1 blockade) given before sampling. Sequencing was performed on lymph node tissue, taken from a patient treated with anti-PD-1 therapy. These receptor sequences come from a female donor with metastatic renal cell carcinoma.

The genes are TRBV5-6 and TRBJ1-3, with 9 bases lining up with TRBD1. From germline, CDR1 is SGHDT and CDR2 YYEEEE. The V segment lost 4 bases and the J segment 0 bases; nucleotides outside the gene matches: 8. This CDR3 is 17 amino acids long. The CDR3 region has the DNA TGTGCCAGCAGCGGGACAGGGAATTTGGGCTCTGGAAACACCATATATTTT. This encodes CASSGTGNLGSGNTIYF.

V usage is TRBV30 and J usage is TRBJ2-5, with D possibly TRBD2 on 5 matching bases. The CDR3 is 15 amino acids. From germline, CDR1 is GTSNPN and CDR2 SVGIG (reference sequence). The V and J ends lost 1 base and 2 bases respectively, with 14 bases between them. The CDR3 DNA is TGTGCCTGGAGTGCCGACGGACTTTGGCAAGAGACCCAGTACTTC. Its translation is CAWSADGLWQETQYF.